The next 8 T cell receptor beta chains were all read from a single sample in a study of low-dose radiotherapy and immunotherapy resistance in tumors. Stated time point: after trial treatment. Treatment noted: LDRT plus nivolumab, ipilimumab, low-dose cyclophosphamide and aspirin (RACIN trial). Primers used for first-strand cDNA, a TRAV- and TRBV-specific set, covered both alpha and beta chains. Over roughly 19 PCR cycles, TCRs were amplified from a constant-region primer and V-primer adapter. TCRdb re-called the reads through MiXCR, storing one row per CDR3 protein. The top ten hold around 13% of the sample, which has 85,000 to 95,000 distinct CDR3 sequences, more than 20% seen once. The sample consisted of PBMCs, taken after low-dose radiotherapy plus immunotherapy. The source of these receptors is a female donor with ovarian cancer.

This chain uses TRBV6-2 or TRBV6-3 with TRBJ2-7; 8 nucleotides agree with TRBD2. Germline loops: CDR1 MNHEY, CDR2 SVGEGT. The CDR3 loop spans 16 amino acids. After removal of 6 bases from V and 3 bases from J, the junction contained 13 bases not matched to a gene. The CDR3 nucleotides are TGTGCCAGCAGGCCCGGGGGGGGACGGGCATACTACGAGCAGTACTTC. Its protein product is CASRPGGGRAYYEQYF.

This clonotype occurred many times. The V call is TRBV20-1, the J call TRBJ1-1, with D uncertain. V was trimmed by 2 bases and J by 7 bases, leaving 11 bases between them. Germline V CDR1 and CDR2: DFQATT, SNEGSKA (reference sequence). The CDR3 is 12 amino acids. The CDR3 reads CSARPLDLEAFF. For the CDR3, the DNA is TGCAGTGCTAGACCCCTGGACCTTGAAGCTTTCTTT.

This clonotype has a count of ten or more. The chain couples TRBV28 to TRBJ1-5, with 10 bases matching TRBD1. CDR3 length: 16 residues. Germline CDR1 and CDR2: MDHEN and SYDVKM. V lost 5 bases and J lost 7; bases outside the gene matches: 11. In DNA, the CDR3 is TGTGCCAGCAGTCCTCGAGGGACAGGGGAGGGGCAGCCCCAGCATTTT. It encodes CASSPRGTGEGQPQHF.

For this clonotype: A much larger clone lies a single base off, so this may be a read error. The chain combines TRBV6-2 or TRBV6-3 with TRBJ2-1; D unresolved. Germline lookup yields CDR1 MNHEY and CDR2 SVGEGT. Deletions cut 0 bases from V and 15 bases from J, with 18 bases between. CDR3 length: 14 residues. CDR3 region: CASSYSAVTGLRFF. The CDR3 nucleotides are TGTGCCAGCAGTTACTCCGCCGTGACTGGTTTACGGTTCTTC.

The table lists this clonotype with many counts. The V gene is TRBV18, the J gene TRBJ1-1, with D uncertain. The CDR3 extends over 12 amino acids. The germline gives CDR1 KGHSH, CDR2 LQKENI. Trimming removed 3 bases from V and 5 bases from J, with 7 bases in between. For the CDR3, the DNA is TGTGCCAGCTCACCTGGGGAGACTGAAGCTTTCTTT. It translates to CASSPGETEAFF.

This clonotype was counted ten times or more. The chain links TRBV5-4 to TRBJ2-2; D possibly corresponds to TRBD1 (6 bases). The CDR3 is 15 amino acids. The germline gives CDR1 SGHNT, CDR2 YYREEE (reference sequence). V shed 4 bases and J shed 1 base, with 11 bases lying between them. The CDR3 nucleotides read TGTGCCAGCAGCAACCAGGGGCAGAACACCGGGGAGCTGTTTTTT. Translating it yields CASSNQGQNTGELFF.

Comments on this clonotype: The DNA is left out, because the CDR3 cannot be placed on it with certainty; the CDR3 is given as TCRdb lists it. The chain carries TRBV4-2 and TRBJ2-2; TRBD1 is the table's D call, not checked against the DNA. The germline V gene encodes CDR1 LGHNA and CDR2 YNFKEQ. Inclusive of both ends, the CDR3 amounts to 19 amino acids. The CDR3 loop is CASSQGTAGAANTGELFFF.

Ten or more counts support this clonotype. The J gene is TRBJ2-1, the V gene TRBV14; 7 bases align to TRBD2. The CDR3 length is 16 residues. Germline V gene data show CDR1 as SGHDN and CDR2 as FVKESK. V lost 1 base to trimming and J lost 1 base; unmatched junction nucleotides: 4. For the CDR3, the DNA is TGTGCCAGCAGCCAAGTTGGGCGGGAGTCCTACAATGAGCAGTTCTTC. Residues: CASSQVGRESYNEQFF.